This TCR beta chain was found in a study of long-term antiretroviral therapy in people with HIV. Only United States sites treated participants with HIV. As to this clone: Its matching antigen is unknown.

Overall study results and limits: Post-ART, diversity grew, though it stayed under transplant donor control levels.

Sequencing relied on immunoSEQ assay v3.0, run at survey level. Samples were sequenced targeting roughly 40,000-50,000 T-cell genomes each. Data came from immunoSEQ multiplex PCR; TCRdb stores just in-frame clones and leaves some out. The sample lists tens of thousands of clones; approximately 93% were seen once. Germline V gives CDR1 ENHRY, CDR2 SYGVKD. The CDR3 covers 20 residues. Unmatched junction bases numbered 20, after V lost 4 bases and J lost 2 bases. V usage is TRBV10-3 and J usage is TRBJ2-7; 10 bases are shared with TRBD2. The source was unsorted PBMCs, collected 3.1 years after starting antiretroviral therapy. The receptor was derived from a man aged 18 to 30 with HIV. CDR3 DNA sequence: TGTGCCATCAGTGGGACAGAGGGATCTAGCGGGAGTAAAAGGGCCTACGAGCAGTACTTC. This codes for CAISGTEGSSGSKRAYEQYF.